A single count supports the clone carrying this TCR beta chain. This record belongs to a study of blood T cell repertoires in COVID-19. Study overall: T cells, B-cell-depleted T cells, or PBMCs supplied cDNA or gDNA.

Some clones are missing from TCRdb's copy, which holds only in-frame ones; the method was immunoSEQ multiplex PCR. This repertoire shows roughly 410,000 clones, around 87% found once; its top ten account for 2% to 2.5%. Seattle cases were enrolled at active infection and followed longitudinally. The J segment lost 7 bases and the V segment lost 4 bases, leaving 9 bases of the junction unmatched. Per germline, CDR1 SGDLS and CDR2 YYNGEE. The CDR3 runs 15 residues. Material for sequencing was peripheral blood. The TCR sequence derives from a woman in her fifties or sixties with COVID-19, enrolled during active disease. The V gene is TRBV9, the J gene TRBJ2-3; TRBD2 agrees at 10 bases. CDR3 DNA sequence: TGTGCCAGCAGCTCAGAGCGGGGGGGCCTGAATACGCAGTATTTT. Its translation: CASSSERGGLNTQYF.